The TCR beta chain described here comes from a study of control samples from healthy donors and cancer patients. This clone was counted once. The CDR3 consists of 19 residues. Germline lookup yields CDR1 KGHSH and CDR2 LQKENI. After removal of 2 bases from V and 0 bases from J, the junction contained 7 bases not matched to a gene. TCRdb's copy holds only in-frame clones and misses some; the assay was immunoSEQ multiplex PCR. The top ten hold about 1.4% of the sample, which has under 200,000 clones, 91% seen once. The specimen sequenced was blood. The gene calls are TRBV18 and TRBJ2-3; 14 nucleotides align to TRBD2. The receptor was derived from a woman in her twenties or thirties in good health. The CDR3 protein is CASSPVPRTSGRSTDTQYF. CDR3 bases: TGTGCCAGCTCACCAGTCCCCCGGACTAGCGGGAGGAGCACAGATACGCAGTATTTT.